The T cell receptor beta chain described here comes from a study of OX40 agonist ivuxolimab in advanced cancers. Whole-study context: Partial responses were recorded for three patients, including one with hepatocellular carcinoma and two with cutaneous melanoma.

General observations from the study: Some of the lowest clonal expansion was seen in partial responders at 0.1-3.0 mg/kg.

The germline CDR1 and CDR2 sequences are MDHEN and SYDVKM. The CDR3 has 16 amino acids. The V end was cut by 2 bases, the J end by 4 bases, with 15 bases between. Libraries were prepared by immunoSEQ multiplex PCR; TCRdb keeps only in-frame clonotypes and omits some of them. The profile shows over 50,000 clones, roughly 85% of them singletons. Peripheral blood came from all dose cohorts at three timepoints. In regard to this clone: The antigen remains undetermined.

The chain carries TRBV28 and TRBJ1-3; D is perhaps TRBD1 (5 bases). The sequence was collected from an adult with an advanced solid tumor such as melanoma, head and neck, liver or kidney cancer. Source: CD4+ or CD8+ T cells sorted from blood, taken in a trial of the OX40 agonist ivuxolimab. CDR3 sequence (DNA): TGTGCCAGCAGTTTACCCGGGACGCAGGAGGGAAACACCATATATTTT. This translates into CASSLPGTQEGNTIYF. Supplemented by reference TRBV28 and TRBJ1-3, the full variable domain reads DVKVTQSSRYLVKRTGEKVFLECVQDMDHENMFWYRQDPGLGLRLIYFSYDVKMKEKGDIPEGYSVSREKKERFSLILESASTNQTSMYLCASSLPGTQEGNTIYFGEGSWLTVV.